This T cell receptor beta chain stems from a study of cytomegalovirus exposure and HLA in healthy donors. Use of 60 Vbeta and 13 Jbeta primers characterized the PCR. Profiling relied on immunoSEQ multiplex PCR, and the TCRdb table lists in-frame clones only, not all of them. The sample's table shows some 41,000 clones. As regards this clone: Antigen: not known.

The germline CDR1 and CDR2 sequences are MNHNY and SVGAGI (reference sequence). The CDR3 is 14 residues long. The ends were cut back, 0 bases at V and 7 bases at J, with 12 bases in the middle. Study-level results: The HLA-A and HLA-B alleles of most subjects were reportedly predicted accurately from TCR beta sequences. Some 17,000 TCR beta sequences were associated with HLA alleles at 0.05 false discovery rate in a later analysis.

The rearrangement joins TRBV6-6 to TRBJ1-2; D might be TRBD1 (5 bases). This TCR was sampled from a male donor in good health and CMV-seronegative. The sequencing sample was made of PBMCs. Here the CDR3 DNA reads TGTGCCAGCAGTTACTCGTTCGACAGCTTTGGCTACACCTTC. Residues: CASSYSFDSFGYTF.